The T cell receptor (beta chain) described here comes from a study of cytomegalovirus exposure and HLA in healthy donors (TCRdb year 2017). Context from the whole study: A later analysis indicated that the 120 or so validation repertoires were generated on the platform also employed for the roughly 720 repertoires of the first cohort. The study aimed to test whether cataloging public T cell receptors could reveal signatures of past pathogen exposure. Besides the first cohort of 550 to 750 subjects, a separate validation cohort made up of about 120 different subjects was used. To predict cytomegalovirus infection status, the study combined high-throughput TCR immunosequencing, statistical association of individual TCRs with disease status, and machine learning. The paper's findings and limits, for the study overall: In the study, about 150 TCR beta chains were listed as associated with cytomegalovirus. Of the cluster scores, about 94% were above 0 in a later analysis, which found that TCRs clustered in the first cohort also tended to co-occur in the approximately 120 validation repertoires. In both the original and validation cohorts, the classifier was reported to diagnose cytomegalovirus status with high specificity and sensitivity. According to the authors, the approach could potentially be generalized to other disease states and immunological phenotypes. All 120 or so repertoires were used to score co-occurrence in the validation cohort in a later analysis, because that analysis had no HLA typing for the cohort. In vitro tests confirmed that a few of the cytomegalovirus-associated TCR beta chains recognize cytomegalovirus antigens. Most TCR sequences were seen in very few donors, while some public TCRs were found in many individuals.

To note about this clone: The clone's antigen remains unknown. No qualities accompany the bases; no much larger clone lies one base away.

To prepare the library, the immunoSEQ multiplex PCR assay was applied. On the study's bioinformatics: To diagnose cytomegalovirus status from the catalog of TCR beta chain sequences, a statistical classification framework was built. In TCRdb, the immuneACCESS table is reduced to in-frame sequences with V and J assigned. These tables do not hold every clone; where another copy was compared, an unresolved V gene accounts for under half, and the others remain unexplained. That table is the source of V, J and clone size, and D and trimming were worked out from the DNA. The sample table holds hundreds of thousands of clones, of which over 75% were seen once. The ten top clones hold around 0.9% of the sample. CDR1 and CDR2 were assigned from the germline V gene as SQVTM and ANQGSEA. From the cysteine up to the phenylalanine, the CDR3 has a length of 12 residues. The retained sequence is limited to the CDR3, 36 bases, with the frame set at the first base. Germline trimming amounts to 5 bases on V and 4 bases on J, with 4 as the count of junction bases outside the gene matches.

Donors formed part of the validation cohort, which comprised 95 to 150 subjects and was distinct from the first cohort of several hundred subjects. This clonotype was sampled from a woman aged 18-35 years in good health and CMV-seronegative. The sequencing sample was made of PBMCs. The sequence joins TRBV29-1 to TRBJ2-7; TRBD1 fits 8 bases in the junction. Here is the DNA: TGCAGCGTTCAGGACAGGGTTTACGAGCAGTACTTC. This gives the protein CSVQDRVYEQYF.